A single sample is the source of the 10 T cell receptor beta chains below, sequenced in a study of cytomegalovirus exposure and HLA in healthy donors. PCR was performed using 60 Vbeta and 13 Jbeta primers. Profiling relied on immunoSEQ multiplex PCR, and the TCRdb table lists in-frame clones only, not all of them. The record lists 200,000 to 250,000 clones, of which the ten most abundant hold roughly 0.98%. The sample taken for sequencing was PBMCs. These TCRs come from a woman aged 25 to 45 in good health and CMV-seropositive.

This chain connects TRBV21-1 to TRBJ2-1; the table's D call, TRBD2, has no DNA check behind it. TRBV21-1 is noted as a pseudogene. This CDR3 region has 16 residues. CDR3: CASSKAGAGGPPPEFF. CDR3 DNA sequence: TGTGCCAGCAGCAAAGCAGGTGCGGGAGGGCCCCCCCCCGAGTTCTTC.

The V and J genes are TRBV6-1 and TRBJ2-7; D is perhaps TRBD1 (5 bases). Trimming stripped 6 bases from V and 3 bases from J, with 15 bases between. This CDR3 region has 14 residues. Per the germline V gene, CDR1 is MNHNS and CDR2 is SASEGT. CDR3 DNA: TGTGCCAGCAGCGTTTACCGGACAAACTACGAGCAGTACTTC. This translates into CASSVYRTNYEQYF.

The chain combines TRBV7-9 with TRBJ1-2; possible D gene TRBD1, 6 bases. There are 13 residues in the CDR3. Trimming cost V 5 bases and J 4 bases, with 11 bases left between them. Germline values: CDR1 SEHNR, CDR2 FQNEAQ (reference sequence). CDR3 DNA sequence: TGTGCCAGCAGCGTACAGGGTGGCTATGGCTACACCTTC. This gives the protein CASSVQGGYGYTF.

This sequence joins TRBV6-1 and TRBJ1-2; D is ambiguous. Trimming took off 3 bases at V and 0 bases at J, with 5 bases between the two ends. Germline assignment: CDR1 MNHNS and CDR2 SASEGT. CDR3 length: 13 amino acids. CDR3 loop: CASSDRPNYGYTF. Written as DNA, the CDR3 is TGTGCCAGCAGTGACAGGCCTAACTATGGCTACACCTTC.

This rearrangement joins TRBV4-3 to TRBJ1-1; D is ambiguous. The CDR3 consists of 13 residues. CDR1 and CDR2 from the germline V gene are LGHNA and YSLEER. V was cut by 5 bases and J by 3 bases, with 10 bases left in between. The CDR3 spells CASSYRQDTEAFF. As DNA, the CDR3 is TGCGCCAGCAGCTACCGTCAGGACACTGAAGCTTTCTTT.

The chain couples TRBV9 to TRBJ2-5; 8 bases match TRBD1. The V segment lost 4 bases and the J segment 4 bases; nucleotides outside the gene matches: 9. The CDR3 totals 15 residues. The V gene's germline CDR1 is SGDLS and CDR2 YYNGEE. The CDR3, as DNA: TGTGCCAGCAGCACCTCCGCAGGGGGCGGAGAGACCCAGTACTTC. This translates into CASSTSAGGGETQYF.

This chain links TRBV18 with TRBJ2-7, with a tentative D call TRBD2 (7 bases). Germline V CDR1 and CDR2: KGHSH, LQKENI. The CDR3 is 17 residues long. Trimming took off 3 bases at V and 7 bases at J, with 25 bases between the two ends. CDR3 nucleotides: TGTGCCAGCTCACCGTCAACCGGCGAAACAGGGAGGGGGGAGCAGTACTTC. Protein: CASSPSTGETGRGEQYF.

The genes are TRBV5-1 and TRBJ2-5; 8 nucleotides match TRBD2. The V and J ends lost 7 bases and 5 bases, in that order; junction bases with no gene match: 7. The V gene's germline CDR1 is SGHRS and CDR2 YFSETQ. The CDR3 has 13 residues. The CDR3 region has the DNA TGCGCCAGCGGCCGGGGGGGCCGGGAGACCCAGTACTTC. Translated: CASGRGGRETQYF.

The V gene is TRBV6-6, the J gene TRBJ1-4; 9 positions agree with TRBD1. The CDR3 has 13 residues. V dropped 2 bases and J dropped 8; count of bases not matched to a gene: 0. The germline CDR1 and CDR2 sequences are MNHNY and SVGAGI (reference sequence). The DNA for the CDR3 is TGTGCCAGCAGTTACGGGACAGGGGAAAAACTGTTTTTT. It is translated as CASSYGTGEKLFF.

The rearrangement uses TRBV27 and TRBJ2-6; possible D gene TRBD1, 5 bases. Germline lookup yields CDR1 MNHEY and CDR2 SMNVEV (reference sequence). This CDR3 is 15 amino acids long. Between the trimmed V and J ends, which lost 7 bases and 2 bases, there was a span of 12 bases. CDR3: CASTAGNPGANVLTF. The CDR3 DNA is TGTGCCAGCACCGCAGGGAACCCTGGGGCCAACGTCCTGACTTTC.